The 3 T cell receptor beta chains below were found in one sample sequenced in a study of Tregs in tolerant kidney transplant recipients. TCRdb's table, derived via immunoSEQ multiplex PCR, lists solely in-frame clones and lacks some. Among 60,000 to 70,000 clones listed, just under 95% were seen once. Sequenced material: CD8+ T cells from blood, taken before the transplant. The receptors come from a human donor who received a combined kidney and bone marrow transplant.

The genes are TRBV9 and TRBJ2-1; TRBD1 agrees at 8 bases. CDR1 and CDR2 (germline): SGDLS, YYNGEE. The CDR3 has 14 residues. Trimming cost V 4 bases and J 4 bases; bases outside gene matches: 4. In nucleotides, the CDR3 is TGTGCCAGCAGCTCCGGACAGGGTTACAATGAGCAGTTCTTC. Protein product: CASSSGQGYNEQFF. Combining the CDR3 with reference TRBV9 and TRBJ2-1 gives the whole variable domain DSGVTQTPKHLITATGQRVTLRCSPRSGDLSVYWYQQSLDQGLQFLIQYYNGEERAKGNILERFSAQQFPDLHSELNLSSLELGDSALYFCASSSGQGYNEQFFGPGTRLTVL.

The CDR3 loop is CASSIGRGGNQPQHF. For the CDR3, the DNA is TGTGCCAGTAGTATAGGAAGGGGTGGCAATCAGCCCCAGCATTTT. This chain links TRBV19 with TRBJ1-5; a possible D gene is TRBD1 (5 bases). V gave up 1 base and J gave up 2 bases, with 9 bases separating them. Germline V gene sequence: CDR1 LNHDA, CDR2 SQIVND (reference sequence). The CDR3 extends over 15 amino acids.

The genes are TRBV19 and TRBJ2-2; 9 nucleotides match TRBD1. Germline lookup yields CDR1 LNHDA and CDR2 SQIVND (reference sequence). CDR3 size: 15 residues. Germline trimming cut 8 bases from V and 5 bases from J; bases unmatched to any gene: 9. The CDR3 region is CASVPGQGLTGELFF. The CDR3 DNA is TGTGCCAGTGTGCCGGGACAGGGATTAACCGGGGAGCTGTTTTTT.